Below, 27 T cell receptor beta chains from the same sample are listed, as sequenced in a study of cytomegalovirus exposure and HLA in healthy donors. Clones were read by immunoSEQ multiplex PCR, and TCRdb kept only the in-frame ones, dropping some. The repertoire holds 100,000 to 120,000 clones, with approximately 94% as singletons. What was sequenced was PBMCs. All receptors derive from a woman aged 18 to 35 in good health and CMV-seronegative.

The chain uses TRBV9 and TRBJ2-7; TRBD1 might be the D (6 bases). The CDR3 loop spans 14 amino acids. CDR1 SGDLS and CDR2 YYNGEE come from the germline V gene. Between the trimmed V and J ends, which lost 0 bases and 10 bases, there was a span of 17 bases. The CDR3: CASSVGGTGYSQYF. The CDR3 DNA sequence: TGTGCCAGCAGCGTAGGTGGCACAGGGTACTCCCAGTACTTC.

The rearrangement uses TRBV6-5 and TRBJ1-5; D not resolved. Trimming left V 0 bases short and J 2 bases short, with 5 bases between. CDR1 is MNHEY and CDR2 is SVGAGI in the germline V gene. CDR3 length: 14 residues. CDR3 sequence reads: CASSYSYGNQPQHF. Here the CDR3 DNA reads TGTGCCAGCAGTTACTCCTACGGCAATCAGCCCCAGCATTTT.

The chain employs TRBV7-2 and TRBJ2-3; D unclear. This CDR3 is built from 13 residues. Trimming took off 6 bases at V and 1 base at J, with 8 bases between the two ends. Germline V gene lookup returns CDR1 SGHTA and CDR2 FQGNSA. CDR3 region: CASRYGRTDTQYF. As DNA, the CDR3 is TGTGCCAGCAGGTATGGCCGCACAGATACGCAGTATTTT. The full variable domain, with the rest looked up from reference TRBV7-2 and TRBJ2-3, is GAGVSQSPSNKVTEKGKDVELRCDPISGHTALYWYRQSLGQGLEFLIYFQGNSAPDKSGLPSDRFSAERTGGSVSTLTIQRTQQEDSAVYLCASRYGRTDTQYFGPGTRLTVL.

The chain employs TRBV28 and TRBJ2-7; D perhaps matches TRBD1 (6 bases). There are 15 residues in the CDR3. Germline-derived CDR1 and CDR2 are MDHEN and SYDVKM. V lost 1 base and J lost 6, with 16 bases in between. The CDR3 region is CASSLLSQGAREQYF. CDR3 DNA sequence: TGTGCCAGCAGTTTATTGTCACAGGGTGCCCGCGAGCAGTACTTC.

This chain links TRBV28 with TRBJ2-3, with 12 bases matching TRBD1. The germline CDR1 and CDR2 sequences are MDHEN and SYDVKM. This CDR3 is 18 amino acids long. Germline trimming cut 1 base from V and 4 bases from J; bases unmatched to any gene: 9. CDR3 loop: CASSLYAGQGAIADTQYF. Here the CDR3 DNA reads TGTGCCAGCAGTTTATACGCGGGACAGGGGGCTATTGCAGATACGCAGTATTTT.

This clone was detected only a few times. The V call is TRBV7-4, the J call TRBJ1-4; no reliable D call. CDR3 size: 14 residues. V was pared by 1 base and J by 4 bases, with 7 bases between. Germline V CDR1 and CDR2: SGHVT, SQSDAQ. The CDR3 DNA reads as TGTGCCAGCAGCTTAGACAGAAATAATGAAAAACTGTTTTTT. Translation: CASSLDRNNEKLFF.

CDR3 sequence reads: CASTKRRGERTDTQYF. CDR3 bases: TGTGCCAGCACCAAACGGCGGGGGGAGCGCACAGATACGCAGTATTTT. The rearrangement links TRBV11-2 to TRBJ2-3; 8 bases line up with TRBD2. In germline, CDR1 is SGHAT, CDR2 FQNNGV. This CDR3 contains 16 residues. V gave up 7 bases and J gave up 1 base; unmatched junction bases: 10.

The chain has TRBV6-1 and TRBJ2-1, with D tentatively TRBD2 (5 bases). V was pared by 10 bases and J by 8 bases, with 18 bases between. The germline V gene has CDR1 MNHNS and CDR2 SASEGT. The CDR3 covers 13 residues. This CDR3 is CATPRGPLDEQFF. The CDR3 bases are TGTGCCACCCCCCGGGGTCCATTAGATGAGCAGTTCTTC.

V gene TRBV9 combines with J gene TRBJ1-2, with D uncertain. The CDR3 is 14 residues long. Germline CDR1 and CDR2: SGDLS and YYNGEE. V was clipped by 2 bases and J by 4 bases, with 12 bases between them. CDR3 sequence: CASSVRERSYGYTF. The CDR3 DNA is TGTGCCAGCAGCGTTCGGGAGAGGAGCTATGGCTACACCTTC. Drawing the rest from reference TRBV9 and TRBJ1-2, the complete variable domain is DSGVTQTPKHLITATGQRVTLRCSPRSGDLSVYWYQQSLDQGLQFLIQYYNGEERAKGNILERFSAQQFPDLHSELNLSSLELGDSALYFCASSVRERSYGYTFGSGTRLTVV.

V is TRBV5-1 and J is TRBJ1-4; 8 bases align to TRBD1. The germline V gene encodes CDR1 SGHRS and CDR2 YFSETQ. Trimming cost V 1 base and J 7 bases; bases outside gene matches: 9. The CDR3 spans 16 residues. CDR3 amino acids: CASSLTQGAQGEKLFF. CDR3 DNA sequence: TGCGCCAGCAGCTTGACGCAGGGGGCGCAAGGTGAAAAACTGTTTTTT.

The chain employs TRBV9 and TRBJ2-1; the D gene is possibly TRBD2 (5 bases). The V gene's germline CDR1 is SGDLS and CDR2 YYNGEE. The ends were cut back, 0 bases at V and 1 base at J, with 14 bases in the middle. CDR3 length equals 17 residues. The CDR3 DNA reads TGTGCCAGCAGCGTAGACGGGGTCAGGCTATCCTACAATGAGCAGTTCTTC. Translated: CASSVDGVRLSYNEQFF.

The V gene is TRBV7-2, the J gene TRBJ1-1; TRBD1 matches 7 bases. Germline assignment: CDR1 SGHTA and CDR2 FQGNSA. This CDR3 contains 14 residues. J was trimmed by 1 base and V by 5 bases; bases with no gene match: 4. This CDR3 reads CASSKGGWNTEAFF. In DNA form, the CDR3 reads TGTGCCAGCAGCAAAGGGGGCTGGAACACTGAAGCTTTCTTT. The variable domain in full, with the rest retrieved from reference TRBV7-2 and TRBJ1-1, is GAGVSQSPSNKVTEKGKDVELRCDPISGHTALYWYRQSLGQGLEFLIYFQGNSAPDKSGLPSDRFSAERTGGSVSTLTIQRTQQEDSAVYLCASSKGGWNTEAFFGQGTRLTVV.

The chain links TRBV18 to TRBJ1-3, with no clear D. Trimming pared 2 bases from V and 1 base from J, leaving 18 bases between. This CDR3 region has 18 residues. In germline, CDR1 is KGHSH, CDR2 LQKENI. Here the CDR3 DNA reads TGTGCCAGCTCACCAGGGCGGTACTTGGGAGATTCTGGAAACACCATATATTTT. It encodes CASSPGRYLGDSGNTIYF.

The chain has TRBV29-1 and TRBJ2-2, with TRBD2 identical over 11 bases. The germline V gene encodes CDR1 SQVTM and CDR2 ANQGSEA. The CDR3 has 13 residues. The CDR3 DNA reads as TGCGGGTCTAGCGGGGGGAAAGGCGGGGAGCTGTTTTTT. Encoded protein: CGSSGGKGGELFF.

This chain links TRBV7-3 with TRBJ2-1, with D unclear. Looked up from germline, CDR1 is SGHTA and CDR2 is FQGTGA. V lost 4 bases, J lost 7 bases, and 14 bases lay in between. The CDR3 is 14 amino acids. As DNA, the CDR3 is TGTGCCAGCAGCTCATTAGAGAAAAGTAATGAGCAGTTCTTC. Translated, it gives CASSSLEKSNEQFF.

The chain carries TRBV4-1 and TRBJ2-3, with D possibly matching TRBD2 (5 bases). V was trimmed by 1 base and J by 0 bases, leaving 14 bases between them. The CDR3 loop spans 17 amino acids. Per the germline V gene, CDR1 is MGHRA and CDR2 is YSYEKL. The CDR3 DNA follows: TGCGCCAGCAGCCAAGTCAAGAGGGCCTCTAGCACAGATACGCAGTATTTT. Its protein is CASSQVKRASSTDTQYF.

The rearrangement uses TRBV28 and TRBJ1-1; D may be TRBD1 (6 bases). Germline loops: CDR1 MDHEN, CDR2 SYDVKM. V gave up 6 bases and J gave up 1 base, with 12 bases separating them. The CDR3 runs to 14 residues. This CDR3 reads CASSSGGSNTEAFF. The CDR3 DNA reads as TGTGCCAGCAGCTCGGGGGGCTCGAACACTGAAGCTTTCTTT. The full variable domain, in which reference TRBV28 and TRBJ1-1 provide the parts outside the CDR3, is DVKVTQSSRYLVKRTGEKVFLECVQDMDHENMFWYRQDPGLGLRLIYFSYDVKMKEKGDIPEGYSVSREKKERFSLILESASTNQTSMYLCASSSGGSNTEAFFGQGTRLTVV.

The chain uses TRBV6-6 and TRBJ2-7; TRBD2 matches at 10 bases. The germline V gene has CDR1 MNHNY and CDR2 SVGAGI (reference sequence). V was clipped by 0 bases and J by 2 bases; unmatched bases: 4. This CDR3 spans 16 amino acids. In DNA form, the CDR3 reads TGTGCCAGCAGTTACTCGAGTACTAGCGGGGCCTACGAGCAGTACTTC. Amino acids: CASSYSSTSGAYEQYF.

The chain uses TRBV6-6 and TRBJ2-3, with D possibly being TRBD2 (6 bases). CDR1 and CDR2 (germline): MNHNY, SVGAGI (reference sequence). The CDR3 covers 14 residues. V lost 7 bases and J 0 bases, leaving 11 bases between the germline ends. The CDR3 DNA is TGTGCCAGCATAAAGGGGACTAGCACAGATACGCAGTATTTT. The encoded protein is CASIKGTSTDTQYF.

The chain uses TRBV7-9 and TRBJ2-3, with D possibly matching TRBD1 (6 bases). V was shortened by 5 bases and J by 7 bases, with 13 bases between the two germline ends. Germline lookup yields CDR1 SEHNR and CDR2 FQNEAQ (reference sequence). The CDR3 is made up of 13 amino acids. The CDR3 DNA is TGTGCCAGCAGCCCCGGAACAGGGAATACGCAGTATTTT. It translates to CASSPGTGNTQYF.

This chain joins TRBV6-5 and TRBJ1-2, with 7 bases that match TRBD1. V was clipped by 4 bases and J by 4 bases; unmatched bases: 6. The CDR3 loop spans 14 amino acids. The germline CDR1 and CDR2 sequences are MNHEY and SVGAGI. The CDR3 DNA follows: TGTGCCAGCAGTTCTGGGACAGTCGGCTATGGCTACACCTTC. It translates to CASSSGTVGYGYTF.

The rearrangement links TRBV11-2 to TRBJ2-1; 12 bases align to TRBD2. The CDR3 loop spans 17 amino acids. The germline CDR1 and CDR2 sequences are SGHAT and FQNNGV. Germline trimming cut 4 bases from V and 7 bases from J; bases unmatched to any gene: 11. This CDR3 reads CASSSQILAGGHNEQFF. The CDR3 region has the DNA TGTGCCAGCAGCTCCCAGATACTAGCGGGGGGCCATAATGAGCAGTTCTTC.

The chain uses TRBV28 and TRBJ2-7; no clear D gene. V shed 6 bases and J shed 4 bases, with 10 bases lying between them. The CDR3 runs to 12 residues. Germline V gene lookup returns CDR1 MDHEN and CDR2 SYDVKM. The CDR3 DNA follows: TGTGCCAGCAGCCGCGCGGCGTACGAGCAGTACTTC. This codes for CASSRAAYEQYF.

J is TRBJ1-5 and V is TRBV7-8; TRBD1 agrees at 7 bases. Germline V lookup: CDR1 SGHVS, CDR2 FQNEAQ. V lost 4 bases and J lost 1; bases outside the gene matches: 19. The CDR3 covers 20 residues. The CDR3 DNA follows: TGTGCCAGCAGCTCCGTCAACAGGGGAAGCCCGCTCGAAAGCAATCAGCCCCAGCATTTT. Protein: CASSSVNRGSPLESNQPQHF.

The chain combines TRBV15 with TRBJ2-7, with 10 bases matching TRBD1. Germline CDR1 LNHNV, CDR2 YYDKDF (reference sequence). J was trimmed by 6 bases and V by 0 bases; bases with no gene match: 11. The CDR3 totals 17 residues. The CDR3 loop is CATSRDSGGTGVVEQYF. The CDR3 nucleotides read TGTGCCACCAGCAGAGATTCTGGCGGGACAGGGGTCGTCGAGCAGTACTTC.

Note on this clone: The junction and the germline gene differ at one end; a read error may be behind it. This chain joins TRBV7-7 and TRBJ2-3, with TRBD2 as a possible D gene (5 bases). Per the germline V gene, CDR1 is SSHAT and CDR2 is FNYEAQ (reference sequence). This CDR3 contains 15 residues. This CDR3 is CASSLDTGNTDTQYF. The CDR3 DNA sequence: TGTGCTAGCAGCTTAGATACGGGGAACACAGATACGCAGTATTTT. Drawing the rest from reference TRBV7-7 and TRBJ2-3, the complete variable domain is GAGVSQSPRYKVTKRGQDVTLRCDPISSHATLYWYQQALGQGPEFLTYFNYEAQPDKSGLPSDRFSAERPEGSISTLTIQRTEQRDSAMYRCASSLDTGNTDTQYFGPGTRLTVL.

This clone was counted a single time. Germline and junction disagree at one end, which may indicate a read error. This sequence joins TRBV7-9 and TRBJ2-1; 8 bases align to TRBD2. The CDR3 runs 12 residues. Germline values: CDR1 SEHNR, CDR2 FQNEAQ (reference sequence). The CDR3 region is CASSPGREVTIF. The CDR3 DNA reads TGTGCCAGCAGCCCCGGGAGGGAGGTAACGATCTTC. Full variable domain (outside the CDR3, taken from reference TRBV7-9 and TRBJ2-1): DTGVSQNPRHKITKRGQNVTFRCDPISEHNRLYWYRQTLGQGPEFLTYFQNEAQLEKSRLLSDRFSAERPKGSFSTLEIQRTEQGDSAMYLCASSPGREVTIFGPGTRLTVL.